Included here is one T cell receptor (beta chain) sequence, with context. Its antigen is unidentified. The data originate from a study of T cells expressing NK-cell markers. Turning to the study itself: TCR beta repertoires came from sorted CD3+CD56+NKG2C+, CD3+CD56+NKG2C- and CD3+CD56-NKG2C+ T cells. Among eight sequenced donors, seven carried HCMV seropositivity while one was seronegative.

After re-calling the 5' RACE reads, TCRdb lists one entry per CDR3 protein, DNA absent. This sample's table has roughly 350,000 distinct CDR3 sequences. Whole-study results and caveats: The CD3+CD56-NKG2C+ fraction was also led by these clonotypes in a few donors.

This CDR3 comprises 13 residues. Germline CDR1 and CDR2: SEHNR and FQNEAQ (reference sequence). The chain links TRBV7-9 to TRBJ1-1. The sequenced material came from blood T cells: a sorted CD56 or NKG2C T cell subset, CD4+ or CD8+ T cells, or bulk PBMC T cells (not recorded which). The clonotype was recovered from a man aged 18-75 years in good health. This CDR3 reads CASSLMFRTEAFF.